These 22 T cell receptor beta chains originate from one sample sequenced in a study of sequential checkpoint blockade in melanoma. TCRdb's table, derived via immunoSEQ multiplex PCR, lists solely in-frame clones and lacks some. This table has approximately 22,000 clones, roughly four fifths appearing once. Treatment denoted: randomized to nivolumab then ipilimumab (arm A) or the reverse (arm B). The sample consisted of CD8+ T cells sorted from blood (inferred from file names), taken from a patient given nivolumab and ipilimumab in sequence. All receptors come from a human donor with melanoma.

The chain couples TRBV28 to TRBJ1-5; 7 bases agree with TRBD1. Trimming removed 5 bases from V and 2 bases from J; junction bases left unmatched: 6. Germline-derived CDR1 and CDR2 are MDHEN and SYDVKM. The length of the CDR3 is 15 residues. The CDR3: CASSAGGGGNQPQHF. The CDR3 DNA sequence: TGTGCCAGCAGTGCAGGGGGAGGTGGCAATCAGCCCCAGCATTTT.

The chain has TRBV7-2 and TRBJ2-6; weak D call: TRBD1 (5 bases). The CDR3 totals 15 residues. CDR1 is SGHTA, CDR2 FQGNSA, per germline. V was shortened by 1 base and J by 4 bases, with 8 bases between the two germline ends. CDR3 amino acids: CASSLEGAGANVLTF. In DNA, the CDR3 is TGTGCCAGCAGCTTAGAAGGGGCCGGGGCCAACGTCCTGACTTTC.

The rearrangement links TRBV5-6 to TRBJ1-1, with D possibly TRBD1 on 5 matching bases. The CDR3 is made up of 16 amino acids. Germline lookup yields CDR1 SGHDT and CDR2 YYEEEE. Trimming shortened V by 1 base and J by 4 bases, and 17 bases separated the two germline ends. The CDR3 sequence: CASSLLSAGFSTEAFF. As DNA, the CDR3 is TGTGCCAGCAGCTTGTTGTCGGCAGGGTTTAGCACTGAAGCTTTCTTT. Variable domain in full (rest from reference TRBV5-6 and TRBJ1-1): DAGVTQSPTHLIKTRGQQVTLRCSPKSGHDTVSWYQQALGQGPQFIFQYYEEEERQRGNFPDRFSGHQFPNYSSELNVNALLLGDSALYLCASSLLSAGFSTEAFFGQGTRLTVV.

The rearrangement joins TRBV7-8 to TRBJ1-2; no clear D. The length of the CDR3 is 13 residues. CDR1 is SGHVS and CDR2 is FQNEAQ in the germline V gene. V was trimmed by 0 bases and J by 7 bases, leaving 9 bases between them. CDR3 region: CASSLAPLGGYTF. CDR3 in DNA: TGTGCCAGCAGCTTAGCCCCCCTAGGTGGCTACACCTTC.

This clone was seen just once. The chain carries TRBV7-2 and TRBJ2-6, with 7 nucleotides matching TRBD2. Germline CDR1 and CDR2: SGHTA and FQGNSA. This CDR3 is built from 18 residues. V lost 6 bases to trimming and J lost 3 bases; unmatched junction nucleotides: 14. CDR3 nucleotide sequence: TGTGCCAGCAGGCCACAGGCGGGAGAGAGGGGTGGGGCCAACGTCCTGACTTTC. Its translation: CASRPQAGERGGANVLTF. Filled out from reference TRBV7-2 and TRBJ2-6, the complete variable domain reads GAGVSQSPSNKVTEKGKDVELRCDPISGHTALYWYRQSLGQGLEFLIYFQGNSAPDKSGLPSDRFSAERTGGSVSTLTIQRTQQEDSAVYLCASRPQAGERGGANVLTFGAGSRLTVL.

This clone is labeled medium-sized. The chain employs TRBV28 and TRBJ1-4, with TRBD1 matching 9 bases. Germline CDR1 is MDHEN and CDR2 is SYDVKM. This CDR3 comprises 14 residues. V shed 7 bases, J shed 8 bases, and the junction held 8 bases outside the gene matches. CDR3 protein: CASNTQGAVEKLFF. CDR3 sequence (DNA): TGTGCCAGCAATACACAGGGGGCTGTCGAAAAACTGTTTTTT.

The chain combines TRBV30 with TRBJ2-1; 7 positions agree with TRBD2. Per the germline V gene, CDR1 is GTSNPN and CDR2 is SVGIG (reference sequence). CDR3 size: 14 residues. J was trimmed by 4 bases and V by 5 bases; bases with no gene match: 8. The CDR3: CAWGSGMRYNEQFF. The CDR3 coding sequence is TGTGCCTGGGGGAGCGGGATGAGGTACAATGAGCAGTTCTTC.

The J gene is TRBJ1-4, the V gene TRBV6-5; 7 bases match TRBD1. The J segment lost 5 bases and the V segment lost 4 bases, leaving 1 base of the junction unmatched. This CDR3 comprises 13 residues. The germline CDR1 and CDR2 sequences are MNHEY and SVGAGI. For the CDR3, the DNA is TGTGCCAGCAGTTCGACAGGGAATGAAAAACTGTTTTTT. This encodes CASSSTGNEKLFF.

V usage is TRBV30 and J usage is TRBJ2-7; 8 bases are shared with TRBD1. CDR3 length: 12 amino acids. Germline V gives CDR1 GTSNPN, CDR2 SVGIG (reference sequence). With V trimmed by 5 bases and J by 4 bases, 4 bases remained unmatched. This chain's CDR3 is CAWARGQYEQYF. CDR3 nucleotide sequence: TGTGCCTGGGCCAGGGGGCAATACGAGCAGTACTTC.

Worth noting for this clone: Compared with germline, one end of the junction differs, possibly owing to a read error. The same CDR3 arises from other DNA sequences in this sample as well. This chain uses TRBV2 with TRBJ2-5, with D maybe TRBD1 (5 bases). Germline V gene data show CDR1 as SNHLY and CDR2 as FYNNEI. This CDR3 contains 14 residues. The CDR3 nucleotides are TGCGCCAGCCAATTGGACAAAAGATTAGAGACCCAGTACTTC. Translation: CASQLDKRLETQYF.

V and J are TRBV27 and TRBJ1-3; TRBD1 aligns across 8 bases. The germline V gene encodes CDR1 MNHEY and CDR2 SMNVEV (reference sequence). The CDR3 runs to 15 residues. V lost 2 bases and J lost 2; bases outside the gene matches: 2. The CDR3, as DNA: TGTGCCAGCAGTTTAGAGGGACAGGCTGGAAACACCATATATTTT. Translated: CASSLEGQAGNTIYF.

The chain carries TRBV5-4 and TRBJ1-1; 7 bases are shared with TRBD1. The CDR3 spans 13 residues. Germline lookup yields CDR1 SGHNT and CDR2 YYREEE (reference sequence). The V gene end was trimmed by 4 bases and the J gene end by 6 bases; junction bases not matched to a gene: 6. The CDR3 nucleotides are TGTGCCAGCAGCCATCAGGGGGTACCTGAAGCTTTCTTT. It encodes CASSHQGVPEAFF. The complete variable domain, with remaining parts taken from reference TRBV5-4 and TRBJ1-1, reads ETGVTQSPTHLIKTRGQQVTLRCSSQSGHNTVSWYQQALGQGPQFIFQYYREEENGRGNFPPRFSGLQFPNYSSELNVNALELDDSALYLCASSHQGVPEAFFGQGTRLTVV.

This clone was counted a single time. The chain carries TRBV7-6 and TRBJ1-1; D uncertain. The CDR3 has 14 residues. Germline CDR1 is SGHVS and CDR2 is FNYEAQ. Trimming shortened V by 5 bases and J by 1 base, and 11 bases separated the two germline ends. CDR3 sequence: CASSPGGRNTEAFF. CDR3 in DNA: TGTGCCAGCAGCCCTGGAGGCCGGAACACTGAAGCTTTCTTT. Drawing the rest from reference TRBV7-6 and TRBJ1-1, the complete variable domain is GAGVSQSPRYKVTKRGQDVALRCDPISGHVSLYWYRQALGQGPEFLTYFNYEAQQDKSGLPNDRFSAERPEGSISTLTIQRTEQRDSAMYRCASSPGGRNTEAFFGQGTRLTVV.

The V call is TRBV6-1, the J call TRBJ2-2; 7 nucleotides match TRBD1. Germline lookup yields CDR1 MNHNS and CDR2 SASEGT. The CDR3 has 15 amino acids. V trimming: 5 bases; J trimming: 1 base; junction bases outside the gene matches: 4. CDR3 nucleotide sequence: TGTGCCAGCAGTTTCGGGACAGTGAACACCGGGGAGCTGTTTTTT. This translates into CASSFGTVNTGELFF.

CDR3 amino acids: CASTEQRASSSYEQYF. CDR3 DNA sequence: TGTGCCAGCACGGAACAGAGAGCATCGAGCTCCTACGAGCAGTACTTC. The gene calls are TRBV2 and TRBJ2-7; D is unresolved. Germline lookup yields CDR1 SNHLY and CDR2 FYNNEI. The V and J ends lost 7 bases and 0 bases respectively, with 19 bases between them. The CDR3 spans 16 residues.

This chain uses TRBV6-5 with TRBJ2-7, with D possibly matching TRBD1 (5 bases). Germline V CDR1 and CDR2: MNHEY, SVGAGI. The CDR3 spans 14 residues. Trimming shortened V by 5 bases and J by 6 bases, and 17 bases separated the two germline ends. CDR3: CASSLRQGKGEQYF. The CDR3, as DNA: TGTGCCAGCAGTCTACGGCAGGGAAAGGGCGAGCAGTACTTC.

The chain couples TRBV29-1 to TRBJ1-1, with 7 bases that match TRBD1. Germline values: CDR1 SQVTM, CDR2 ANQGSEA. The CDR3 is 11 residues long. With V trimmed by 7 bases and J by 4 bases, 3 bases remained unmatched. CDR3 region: CSARQGTEAFF. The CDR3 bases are TGCAGCGCCAGACAGGGCACTGAAGCTTTCTTT. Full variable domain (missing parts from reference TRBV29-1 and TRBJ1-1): SAVISQKPSRDICQRGTSLTIQCQVDSQVTMMFWYRQQPGQSLTLIATANQGSEATYESGFVIDKFPISRPNLTFSTLTVSNMSPEDSSIYLCSARQGTEAFFGQGTRLTVV.

This chain's CDR3 is CASSWPSANTGELFF. In DNA form, the CDR3 reads TGTGCCAGCAGCTGGCCCAGCGCGAACACCGGGGAGCTGTTTTTT. V gene TRBV5-6 combines with J gene TRBJ2-2, with unresolved D. Germline CDR1 reads SGHDT; CDR2 reads YYEEEE. Trimming removed 3 bases from V and 0 bases from J, with 9 bases in between. The CDR3 length is 15 residues.

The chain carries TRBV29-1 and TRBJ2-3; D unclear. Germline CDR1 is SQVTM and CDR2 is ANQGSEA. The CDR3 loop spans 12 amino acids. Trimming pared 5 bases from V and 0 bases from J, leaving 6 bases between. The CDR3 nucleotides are TGCAGCGTTCGTCCTAGCACAGATACGCAGTATTTT. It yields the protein CSVRPSTDTQYF.

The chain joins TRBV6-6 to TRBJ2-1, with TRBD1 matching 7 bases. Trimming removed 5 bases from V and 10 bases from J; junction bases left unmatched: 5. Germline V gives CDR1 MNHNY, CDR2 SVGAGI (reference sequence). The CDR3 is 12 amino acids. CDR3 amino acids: CASSNRGREQFF. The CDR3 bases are TGTGCCAGCAGTAACAGGGGACGGGAGCAGTTCTTC.

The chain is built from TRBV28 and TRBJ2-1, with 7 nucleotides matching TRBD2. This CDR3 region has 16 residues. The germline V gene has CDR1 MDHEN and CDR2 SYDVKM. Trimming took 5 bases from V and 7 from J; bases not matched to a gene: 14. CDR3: CASSLQGAGRLNEQFF. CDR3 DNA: TGTGCCAGCAGTCTCCAAGGAGCGGGACGCCTTAATGAGCAGTTCTTC.

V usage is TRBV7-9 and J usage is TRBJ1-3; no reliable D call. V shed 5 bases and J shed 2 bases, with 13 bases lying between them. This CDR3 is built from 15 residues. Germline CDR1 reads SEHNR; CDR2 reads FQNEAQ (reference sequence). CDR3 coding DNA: TGTGCCAGCAGCCCCTGGTTGTCGGCTGGAAACACCATATATTTT. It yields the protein CASSPWLSAGNTIYF. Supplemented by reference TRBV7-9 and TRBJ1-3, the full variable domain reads DTGVSQNPRHKITKRGQNVTFRCDPISEHNRLYWYRQTLGQGPEFLTYFQNEAQLEKSRLLSDRFSAERPKGSFSTLEIQRTEQGDSAMYLCASSPWLSAGNTIYFGEGSWLTVV.